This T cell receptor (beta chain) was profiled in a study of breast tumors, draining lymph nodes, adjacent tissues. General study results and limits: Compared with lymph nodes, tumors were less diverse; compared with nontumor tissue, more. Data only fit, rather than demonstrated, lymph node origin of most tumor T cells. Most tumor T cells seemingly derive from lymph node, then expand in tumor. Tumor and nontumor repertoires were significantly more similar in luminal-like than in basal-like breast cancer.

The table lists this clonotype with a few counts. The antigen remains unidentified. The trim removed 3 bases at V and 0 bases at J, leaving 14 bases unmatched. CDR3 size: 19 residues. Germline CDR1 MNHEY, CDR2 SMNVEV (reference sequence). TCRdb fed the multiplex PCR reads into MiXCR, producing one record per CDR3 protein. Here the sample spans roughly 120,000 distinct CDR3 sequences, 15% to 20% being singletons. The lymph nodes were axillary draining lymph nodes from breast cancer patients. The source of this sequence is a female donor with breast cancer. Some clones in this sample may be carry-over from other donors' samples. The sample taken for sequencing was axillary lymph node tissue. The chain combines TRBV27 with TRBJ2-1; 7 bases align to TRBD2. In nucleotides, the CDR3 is TGTGCCAGCAGTTTGCCTCGCGGGGGAAGAGCCAGCTCCTACAATGAGCAGTTCTTC. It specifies CASSLPRGGRASSYNEQFF.